This note documents a single T cell receptor (beta chain) sequence. This CDR3 is 18 amino acids long. Losses at the gene ends were 4 bases for V and 10 bases for J; bases not matched to a gene: 23. CDR1 MNHEY and CDR2 SVGEGT come from the germline V gene. The method was immunoSEQ multiplex PCR; TCRdb's version includes in-frame clones alone and lacks a portion of them. The sample contains under 250,000 clones, roughly 80% of which appear only once. Study members were between about 18 and 90 years old and lived in 25 or so US regions. Assignments of participants to cohorts depended upon their own reported clinical history. A case of COVID-19 had been met by exposed participants within 2 weeks before study entry. The data are from a study of blood T cell repertoires in COVID-19. Study summary: T cells, B-cell-depleted T cells, or PBMCs supplied cDNA or gDNA.

Sequencing was carried out using PBMCs or T cells enriched from blood (not recorded which). The TCR was taken from a woman in her forties or fifties who had been exposed to COVID-19. The genes are TRBV6-2 or TRBV6-3 and TRBJ1-1; 8 bases fit TRBD1. As DNA, the CDR3 is TGTGCCAGCAGTTCGTCAAGGCGAGGACAGGGAAAATCTGGTGGAGCTTTCTTT. This sequence encodes CASSSSRRGQGKSGGAFF.